Here is one TCR beta chain with its context. The data derive from a study of blood T cell repertoires in COVID-19. For the study at large: Acute-phase and convalescent COVID-19 samples originated in the United States, Italy and Spain.

Source study methods: Reference gene primers were amplified, and this amplification served to estimate nucleated cell counts. Here immunoSEQ multiplex PCR was the method, and the copy in TCRdb shows in-frame clones only, minus some. Clone size and the V and J calls come from that table; the DNA yielded D and trimming. The repertoire consists of approximately 200,000 clones, with about 80% occurring once and the leading ten covering 1.8%. Germline V CDR1 and CDR2: LNHDA, SQIVND (reference sequence). The CDR3 extends over 15 amino acids. V lost 6 bases to trimming and J lost 0 bases, with 14 bases between them.

This TCR came from a man in his 60s who had recovered from COVID-19. The chain links TRBV19 to TRBJ2-5; possibly TRBD2 for D (7 bases). The sequenced sample was PBMCs or T cells enriched from blood (not recorded which). The CDR3 here is CASRGGGGYQETQYF. Here the CDR3 DNA reads TGTGCCAGTAGAGGGGGAGGGGGGTACCAAGAGACCCAGTACTTC.